This T cell receptor (beta chain) derives from a study of blood T cells in healthy people across ages. General observations from the study: TCR beta diversity was tightly associated with the proportion of naive T cells. Diversity of TCR beta per million T cells declined in a roughly linear way with age.

It was with a sample-barcoded 5' primer and a J-beta primer mix that a second PCR of roughly 7 to 12 cycles was run. The authors tagged each cDNA molecule using a template-switch adaptor with 12 random nucleotides. TCRdb redid the calling of the 5' RACE reads with MiXCR, one entry per CDR3 protein. This sample has 650,000 to 1,000,000 distinct CDR3 sequences; roughly 35% occur once, and the top ten carry 13%. This clonotype appeared a few times. Its target is unknown. This CDR3 spans 15 amino acids. Germline values: CDR1 MNHEY, CDR2 SVGAGI. V and J are TRBV6-5 and TRBJ2-4, with D perhaps being TRBD1 or TRBD2 (6 bases each). The J call may be incorrect, as the DNA end agrees better with TRBJ2-5. The sequencing sample was made of blood. This TCR derives from a man aged 18 to 35 in good health. The CDR3 bases are TGTGCCAGCAGTTACTTGGGGGGCGCATCAGAGACCCAGTACTTC. Its translation: CASSYLGGASETQYF.